This TCR beta chain emerged from a study of shared clonotypes between healthy human individuals. Overall study findings and caveats: Among donors, clonotype sharing was expected to be affected by sequencing depth. With a few donors compared, 4.5% to 6.5% of naive CD4 clonotypes were shared. Memory subsets generally showed lower estimated richness than naive subsets.

Data came from immunoSEQ multiplex PCR; TCRdb stores just in-frame clones and leaves some out. The table lists about 510,000 clones, around 96% of them singletons. In germline, CDR1 is MDHEN, CDR2 SYDVKM. The J segment lost 7 bases and the V segment lost 4 bases, leaving 13 bases of the junction unmatched. The CDR3 is made up of 17 amino acids. A remark on this clone: Its antigen is unknown.

The CD4+ fraction was divided into a CD45RA+ naive subset and a CD45RA-negative memory subset. The TCR comes from a woman in her 30s in good health. Sequencing used naive CD4+ T cells sorted from blood. The sample's subset: CD45RA+ positively selected. The V call is TRBV28, the J call TRBJ2-3; 11 positions match TRBD2. This CDR3 is CASSSPSGRRGRHTQYF. Here the CDR3 DNA reads TGTGCCAGCAGTTCGCCTAGCGGGAGGAGGGGGCGACATACGCAGTATTTT. Full variable domain (missing parts from reference TRBV28 and TRBJ2-3): DVKVTQSSRYLVKRTGEKVFLECVQDMDHENMFWYRQDPGLGLRLIYFSYDVKMKEKGDIPEGYSVSREKKERFSLILESASTNQTSMYLCASSSPSGRRGRHTQYFGPGTRLTVL.